One and the same sample provided the 31 T cell receptor beta chains below, sequenced in a study of CD8 T cells in ankylosing spondylitis. TCRdb analysed the 5' RACE reads with MiXCR anew, one entry per CDR3 protein. The table includes over 600,000 distinct CDR3 sequences, roughly 19% detected once. No antigen has been identified for these receptors. Study results and caveats: Within ankylosing spondylitis blood, a TCR beta motif made up of several highly homologous variants appeared to be characteristic.

Sequenced input: blood, either unsorted or a sorted T cell fraction (not recorded which). The receptors were sampled from a male donor with ankylosing spondylitis.

The chain combines TRBV7-6 with TRBJ2-1; D may be TRBD1 (5 bases). CDR3 length: 14 residues. Looked up from germline, CDR1 is SGHVS and CDR2 is FNYEAQ. The V end was cut by 4 bases, the J end by 8 bases, with 15 bases between. The CDR3 reads CASSSPQGRHEQFF. CDR3 coding DNA: TGTGCCAGCAGCTCCCCCCAGGGTCGTCATGAGCAGTTCTTC.

This clonotype occurred many times. As DNA, the CDR3 is TGCAGTGCTAGCGGTAACACAGATACGCAGTATTTT. It is translated as CSASGNTDTQYF. The rearrangement links TRBV20-1 to TRBJ2-3; D ambiguous. Trimming took off 3 bases at V and 2 bases at J, with 6 bases between the two ends. This CDR3 is built from 12 residues. Germline V gives CDR1 DFQATT, CDR2 SNEGSKA (reference sequence).

This chain uses TRBV5-1 with TRBJ1-2; D is perhaps TRBD1 (5 bases). The CDR3 runs 15 residues. Germline V lookup: CDR1 SGHRS, CDR2 YFSETQ. Trimming stripped 0 bases from V and 4 bases from J, with 13 bases between. The DNA for the CDR3 is TGCGCCAGCAGCTTGGACGCAGGGTCGCCCTATGGCTACACCTTC. It specifies CASSLDAGSPYGYTF.

This rearrangement joins TRBV13 to TRBJ2-5, with D maybe TRBD2 (5 bases). Germline V gene data show CDR1 as PRHDT and CDR2 as FYEKMQ (reference sequence). V lost 5 bases and J lost 5, with 18 bases in between. The CDR3 has 15 residues. The CDR3 loop reads CASSPGLSSRETQYF. CDR3 bases: TGTGCCAGCAGCCCAGGACTCTCTAGCAGGGAGACCCAGTACTTC.

The chain is built from TRBV20-1 and TRBJ2-1; 9 nucleotides align to TRBD2. Per the germline V gene, CDR1 is DFQATT and CDR2 is SNEGSKA (reference sequence). Trimming removed 2 bases from V and 5 bases from J; junction bases left unmatched: 4. The CDR3 has 14 residues. The CDR3, as DNA: TGCAGTGCTAGATGGCTAGCGGGGAACAATGAGCAGTTCTTC. It translates to CSARWLAGNNEQFF.

This clonotype was counted many times. This chain links TRBV5-6 with TRBJ2-3; D gene uncertain. Trimming took 1 base from V and 0 from J, leaving 12 bases between them. The CDR3 extends over 16 amino acids. CDR1 and CDR2 from the germline V gene are SGHDT and YYEEEE. CDR3 in amino acids: CASSLSTATSTDTQYF. CDR3 nucleotides: TGTGCCAGCAGCTTGTCTACTGCAACTAGCACAGATACGCAGTATTTT.

This clonotype was detected a few times. The gene calls are TRBV5-6 and TRBJ1-5; D not certain. Trimming cost V 4 bases and J 4 bases, with 6 bases left between them. Germline V gives CDR1 SGHDT, CDR2 YYEEEE. The CDR3 extends over 12 amino acids. CDR3 in amino acids: CASSVSNQPQHF. The CDR3 DNA follows: TGTGCCAGCAGCGTCTCTAATCAGCCCCAGCATTTT.

In this sample, this clonotype turned up a few times. The chain is built from TRBV27 and TRBJ1-6; no definite D call. The V end was cut by 0 bases, the J end by 10 bases, with 10 bases between. Germline V gives CDR1 MNHEY, CDR2 SMNVEV (reference sequence). This CDR3 has 14 residues. The DNA for the CDR3 is TGTGCCAGCAGTTTATCGGGGATTGGGTCACCCCTCCACTTT. This codes for CASSLSGIGSPLHF.

The sample holds a few counts of this clonotype. This CDR3 is CASSPPTLERTGELFF. The CDR3 coding sequence is TGTGCCAGCTCACCACCCACACTGGAACGCACCGGGGAGCTGTTTTTT. The chain employs TRBV18 and TRBJ2-2; D gene unclear. Germline-derived CDR1 and CDR2 are KGHSH and LQKENI. The CDR3 contains 16 residues. V lost 0 bases and J 4 bases, leaving 12 bases between the germline ends.

In nucleotides, the CDR3 is TGTGCCAGCAGCCCCTCAGGGGGCCCCAACTATGGCTACACCTTC. This sequence encodes CASSPSGGPNYGYTF. The rearrangement uses TRBV7-9 and TRBJ1-2, with 8 bases identical to TRBD1. V gave up 5 bases and J gave up 2 bases; unmatched junction bases: 7. The CDR3 is 15 amino acids. The germline CDR1 and CDR2 sequences are SEHNR and FQNEAQ (reference sequence).

This clonotype was seen a handful of times. J is TRBJ2-1 and V is TRBV7-8; maybe TRBD2 (6 bases). The V and J ends lost 5 bases and 14 bases respectively, with 13 bases between them. Germline CDR1 and CDR2: SGHVS and FQNEAQ. The CDR3 has 11 amino acids. The CDR3 DNA sequence: TGTGCCAGCAGCCTGACTAGTTTTAAGTTCTTC. Encoded protein: CASSLTSFKFF.

This clonotype was counted only a few times. This chain uses TRBV18 with TRBJ1-6, with 8 bases fitting TRBD1. Germline V gene sequence: CDR1 KGHSH, CDR2 LQKENI. The CDR3 has 14 amino acids. V lost 3 bases, J lost 5 bases, and 0 bases stayed unmatched. The CDR3 sequence is CASSPTGDNSPLHF. The CDR3 DNA reads TGTGCCAGCTCACCGACAGGGGATAATTCACCCCTCCACTTT.

The V gene is TRBV2, the J gene TRBJ1-1; 8 nucleotides agree with TRBD1. Germline V gene data show CDR1 as SNHLY and CDR2 as FYNNEI. CDR3 length: 15 residues. J lost 5 bases, V lost 6 bases, and 11 bases had no gene match. The CDR3 coding sequence is TGTGCCAGCAGACTCTACCCCGGACAGGGAACTGAAGCTTTCTTT. Amino acids: CASRLYPGQGTEAFF.

Worth noting for this clonotype: One junction end does not reproduce the germline sequence, and a read error may be involved. The rearrangement links TRBV12-3 or TRBV12-4 to TRBJ2-7; 16 bases are a match to TRBD2. The CDR3 is made up of 17 amino acids. CDR3 loop: CACSSGTSGRVSYEQYF. The CDR3 DNA is TGTGCCTGCAGTTCCGGGACTAGCGGGAGGGTTTCCTACGAGCAGTACTTC.

This clonotype was seen only a few times. The chain uses TRBV7-9 and TRBJ2-5; TRBD2 might be the D (5 bases). V lost 2 bases, J lost 5 bases, and 12 bases lay in between. The CDR3 runs 14 residues. Germline assignment: CDR1 SEHNR and CDR2 FQNEAQ (reference sequence). The CDR3 DNA reads as TGTGCCAGCAGCTTAAATGGGGAGAGGGAGACCCAGTACTTC. It specifies CASSLNGERETQYF.

This clonotype was observed a few times. The chain employs TRBV5-1 and TRBJ2-2; 11 nucleotides match TRBD2. The germline gives CDR1 SGHRS, CDR2 YFSETQ. The CDR3 length is 16 residues. V dropped 5 bases and J dropped 6; count of bases not matched to a gene: 9. As DNA, the CDR3 is TGCGCCAGCAGGCCGACTAGCGGGAAGGTATCCGGGGAGCTGTTTTTT. Translation: CASRPTSGKVSGELFF.

This clonotype was seen more than once but under ten times. The rearrangement links TRBV12-3 or TRBV12-4 to TRBJ2-7, with TRBD1 matching 9 bases. Germline trimming cut 9 bases from V and 7 bases from J; bases unmatched to any gene: 10. The CDR3 sequence is 13 residues long. The CDR3 sequence: CASGQGTAGEQYF. The CDR3 bases are TGTGCCAGTGGACAGGGGACGGCGGGAGAGCAGTACTTC.

J is TRBJ2-1 and V is TRBV10-3; tentatively, D is TRBD2 (5 bases). CDR1 is ENHRY and CDR2 is SYGVKD in the germline V gene. The CDR3 is 13 amino acids. V was trimmed by 2 bases and J by 8 bases, leaving 10 bases between them. The CDR3 region is CAISERLADEQFF. The CDR3 DNA sequence: TGTGCCATCAGTGAGAGGCTAGCTGATGAGCAGTTCTTC.

The chain uses TRBV20-1 and TRBJ2-7; D is unresolved. This CDR3 contains 13 residues. Germline CDR1 DFQATT, CDR2 SNEGSKA (reference sequence). Trimming cost V 5 bases and J 0 bases, with 11 bases left between them. DNA of the CDR3: TGCAGTGCTCAAGGCGGCGACTCCTACGAGCAGTACTTC. Translation gives CSAQGGDSYEQYF.

V gene TRBV7-9 combines with J gene TRBJ2-3; 7 bases are a match to TRBD2. Trimming cost V 4 bases and J 2 bases; bases outside gene matches: 12. CDR1 and CDR2 (germline): SEHNR, FQNEAQ (reference sequence). This CDR3 is built from 17 residues. The CDR3 region has the DNA TGTGCCAGCAGCTCCCCGGGCGGGGGTCCAGACACAGATACGCAGTATTTT. This translates into CASSSPGGGPDTDTQYF.

At least ten counts were recorded for this clonotype. The rearrangement joins TRBV5-1 to TRBJ1-3; TRBD1 matches 7 bases. This CDR3 region has 15 residues. V lost 4 bases, J lost 0 bases, and 4 bases stayed unmatched. Germline V gene sequence: CDR1 SGHRS, CDR2 YFSETQ. CDR3 residues: CASSEGQNSGNTIYF. Here the CDR3 DNA reads TGCGCCAGCAGCGAGGGACAGAACTCTGGAAACACCATATATTTT.

This rearrangement joins TRBV7-9 to TRBJ1-2; D ambiguous. CDR1 is SEHNR and CDR2 is FQNEAQ in the germline V gene (reference sequence). There are 14 residues in the CDR3. With 7 bases removed from V and 8 bases from J, the gap between germline ends came to 20 bases. The CDR3 DNA sequence: TGTGCCAGCACGCCCATAACCTCGTCTGACGGCTACACCTTC. The encoded protein is CASTPITSSDGYTF.

There are a few counts of this clonotype. V is TRBV6-5 and J is TRBJ2-1, with D perhaps TRBD1 or TRBD2 (6 bases each). The CDR3 totals 16 residues. Germline CDR1 and CDR2: MNHEY and SVGAGI. The V and J ends lost 2 bases and 4 bases respectively, with 15 bases between them. The CDR3 coding sequence is TGTGCCAGCAGTTACGGGTCGGGGGCTGGGTACAATGAGCAGTTCTTC. This translates into CASSYGSGAGYNEQFF.

This clonotype was counted many times. This chain uses TRBV6-5 with TRBJ1-2; a possible D gene is TRBD1 (6 bases). This CDR3 region has 15 residues. Trimming removed 0 bases at V and 3 bases at J, with 11 bases between. CDR1 is MNHEY and CDR2 is SVGAGI in the germline V gene. The CDR3 nucleotides read TGTGCCAGCAGTTACTCGTGGGGGCCGGACTATGGCTACACCTTC. Its translation is CASSYSWGPDYGYTF.

This clonotype has only a few counts. The genes are TRBV4-1 and TRBJ2-3; no firm D call. Germline CDR1 MGHRA, CDR2 YSYEKL. This CDR3 is 11 amino acids long. V was pared by 6 bases and J by 5 bases, with 6 bases between. The CDR3 is CASRSGDTQYF. The CDR3 DNA sequence: TGCGCCAGCAGGTCAGGAGATACGCAGTATTTT.

V usage is TRBV5-6 and J usage is TRBJ2-1, with TRBD2 matching over 9 bases. V lost 4 bases, J lost 6 bases, and 8 bases stayed unmatched. The CDR3 runs to 15 residues. Looked up from germline, CDR1 is SGHDT and CDR2 is YYEEEE. The CDR3 DNA reads TGTGCCAGCAGCAAGGGCGGGAGGGCCCTCAATGAGCAGTTCTTC. It translates to CASSKGGRALNEQFF.

The rearrangement links TRBV30 to TRBJ2-2; 7 positions agree with TRBD1. The CDR3 contains 14 residues. The V gene end was trimmed by 5 bases and the J gene end by 0 bases; junction bases not matched to a gene: 3. The germline CDR1 and CDR2 sequences are GTSNPN and SVGIG (reference sequence). The CDR3 is CAWRQGANTGELFF. CDR3 sequence (DNA): TGTGCCTGGCGACAGGGCGCGAACACCGGGGAGCTGTTTTTT.

The V and J genes are TRBV30 and TRBJ2-3; 10 nucleotides align to TRBD2. This CDR3 has 14 residues. Germline V gene data show CDR1 as GTSNPN and CDR2 as SVGIG (reference sequence). J lost 3 bases, V lost 2 bases, and 2 bases had no gene match. The CDR3 DNA sequence: TGTGCCTGGAGTCCTAGCGGGAGAACAGATACGCAGTATTTT. It yields the protein CAWSPSGRTDTQYF.

The chain joins TRBV18 to TRBJ1-5; TRBD1 might be the D (6 bases). V was clipped by 2 bases and J by 2 bases, with 13 bases between them. Per germline, CDR1 KGHSH and CDR2 LQKENI. The CDR3 is made up of 16 amino acids. CDR3 coding DNA: TGTGCCAGCTCACCAACAGGGTCGATGGGCAATCAGCCCCAGCATTTT. Residues: CASSPTGSMGNQPQHF.

The chain has TRBV4-1 and TRBJ2-1; TRBD2 matches 13 bases. The J segment lost 7 bases and the V segment lost 1 base, leaving 7 bases of the junction unmatched. Germline V lookup: CDR1 MGHRA, CDR2 YSYEKL. The length of the CDR3 is 17 residues. The CDR3, as DNA: TGCGCCAGCAGCCAAGTCGGACTAGCGGGAGATCGGAATGAGCAGTTCTTC. Translated, it gives CASSQVGLAGDRNEQFF.

This clonotype has only a few counts. The chain recombines TRBV13 with TRBJ2-2; 7 bases map to TRBD1. CDR3 length equals 16 residues. The V and J ends lost 4 bases and 0 bases, in that order; junction bases with no gene match: 5. Germline-derived CDR1 and CDR2 are PRHDT and FYEKMQ (reference sequence). This CDR3 reads CASSSSQGANTGELFF. CDR3 coding DNA: TGTGCCAGCAGCTCCTCCCAGGGGGCGAACACCGGGGAGCTGTTTTTT.